The 22 T cell receptor beta chains presented below share a single source sample, sequenced in a study of blood T cells in healthy people across ages. Next came a second PCR, run for roughly 6 to 11 cycles, which used a sample-barcoded 5' primer along with a J-beta primer mix. TCRdb reprocessed the 5' RACE reads via MiXCR and lists one record per CDR3 protein. The sample records over 500,000 distinct CDR3 sequences, about 29% being singletons. These same records also appear under a second study, on T cells of mothers and their children.

Sequencing was performed on blood. These receptors came from a boy between 2 and 10 years old in good health.

On this clonotype: A junction boundary mismatches the germline segment, possibly from a read error. V is TRBV6-2 or TRBV6-3 and J is TRBJ2-1; TRBD2 agrees at 7 bases. Germline-derived CDR1 and CDR2 are MNHEY and SVGEGT. The CDR3 length is 14 residues. DNA for the CDR3: TGTGCCGGCAGTGTTAGCGGGTCCTACAATGAGCAGTTCTTC. This translates into CAGSVSGSYNEQFF.

V and J are TRBV11-1 and TRBJ2-5; 10 nucleotides match TRBD2. This CDR3 contains 15 residues. CDR1 is SGHAT, CDR2 FQDESV, per germline (reference sequence). With V trimmed by 7 bases and J by 1 base, 6 bases remained unmatched. This chain's CDR3 is CASTPSGGAQETQYF. The CDR3 DNA follows: TGTGCCAGCACCCCCAGCGGGGGGGCCCAAGAGACCCAGTACTTC.

Comments on this clonotype: This may come from a read error, since a much larger clone is one base off. V is TRBV12-3 or TRBV12-4 and J is TRBJ2-3; D is possibly TRBD2 (6 bases). The CDR3 loop spans 13 amino acids. Trimming took 6 bases from V and 4 from J, leaving 11 bases between them. The CDR3 loop reads CASRPGRSDTQYF. The CDR3 coding sequence is TGTGCCAGCAGGCCCGGGAGATCAGATACGCAGTATTTT.

This clonotype was counted at least ten times. The genes are TRBV12-3 or TRBV12-4 and TRBJ2-7; TRBD2 might be the D (6 bases). V dropped 8 bases and J dropped 2 bases, with 13 bases sitting between them. CDR3 length equals 13 residues. The chain's CDR3 is CASALGGPYEQYF. CDR3 DNA: TGTGCCAGCGCCCTGGGGGGTCCCTACGAGCAGTACTTC.

V gene TRBV7-2 combines with J gene TRBJ2-5, with D unclear. CDR1 is SGHTA and CDR2 is FQGNSA in the germline V gene. The CDR3 length is 16 residues. Trimming stripped 5 bases from V and 1 base from J, with 17 bases between. CDR3 loop: CASSPPGLQSQETQYF. The CDR3, as DNA: TGTGCCAGCAGCCCCCCGGGCCTTCAATCCCAAGAGACCCAGTACTTC.

The sample holds a few counts of this clonotype. J is TRBJ2-2 and V is TRBV29-1, with D unclear. Trimming took 0 bases from V and 7 from J, leaving 15 bases between them. Germline V gives CDR1 SQVTM, CDR2 ANQGSEA. The CDR3 consists of 15 residues. CDR3 protein: CSVEDLAGLGGELFF. The CDR3 nucleotides read TGCAGCGTTGAAGATCTGGCAGGCCTGGGCGGGGAGCTGTTTTTT.

The gene calls are TRBV5-1 and TRBJ2-2; maybe TRBD2 (5 bases). CDR1 is SGHRS, CDR2 YFSETQ, per germline. Trimming pared 0 bases from V and 5 bases from J, leaving 11 bases between. The CDR3 consists of 15 residues. The CDR3 coding sequence is TGCGCCAGCAGCTTGGTTTGGCGGGCTACCGGGGAGCTGTTTTTT. Translation: CASSLVWRATGELFF.

The chain uses TRBV25-1 and TRBJ1-1; no clear D. The CDR3 length is 13 residues. The V gene lost 1 base and the J gene lost 1 base, with 4 bases spanning the gap. Germline V gene data show CDR1 as MGHDK and CDR2 as SYGVNS. The CDR3, as DNA: TGTGCCAGCAGTGAATTTGGGAACACTGAAGCTTTCTTT. This encodes CASSEFGNTEAFF.

The chain has TRBV6-5 and TRBJ1-1; 7 bases fit TRBD1. CDR3 length equals 17 residues. Losses at the gene ends were 2 bases for V and 7 bases for J; bases not matched to a gene: 16. CDR1 and CDR2 (germline): MNHEY, SVGAGI. The CDR3 sequence is CASSYRQGERRRLEAFF. CDR3 coding DNA: TGTGCCAGCAGTTACCGACAGGGAGAAAGGAGGCGACTTGAAGCTTTCTTT.

In its sample, this clonotype was seen a few times. The V gene is TRBV7-2, the J gene TRBJ2-3; weak D call: TRBD2 (6 bases). Germline assignment: CDR1 SGHTA and CDR2 FQGNSA. The CDR3 contains 15 residues. Between the trimmed V and J ends, which lost 2 bases and 1 base, there was a span of 10 bases. The CDR3 bases are TGTGCCAGCAGCTTACGCGGGGACCGCACAGATACGCAGTATTTT. It is translated as CASSLRGDRTDTQYF.

The chain uses TRBV13 and TRBJ2-3; the match to TRBD2 covers 9 bases. The CDR3 is made up of 16 amino acids. Trimming cost V 5 bases and J 4 bases; bases outside gene matches: 10. The germline CDR1 and CDR2 sequences are PRHDT and FYEKMQ (reference sequence). The CDR3 here is CASSKRRGGPPDTQYF. CDR3 in DNA: TGTGCCAGCAGCAAGCGGCGGGGGGGCCCCCCAGATACGCAGTATTTT.

The chain has TRBV27 and TRBJ2-7, with D perhaps matching TRBD1 (6 bases). CDR1 and CDR2 (germline): MNHEY, SMNVEV (reference sequence). The CDR3 is 15 residues long. V was cut by 6 bases and J by 0 bases, with 15 bases left in between. CDR3 coding DNA: TGTGCCAGCAGCCTTGGACAGCACTTCTCCTACGAGCAGTACTTC. Amino acids: CASSLGQHFSYEQYF.

V usage is TRBV11-3 and J usage is TRBJ2-2; possible D gene TRBD2, 5 bases. Germline values: CDR1 SGHNT, CDR2 YENEEA. There are 15 residues in the CDR3. V was trimmed by 3 bases and J by 1 base, leaving 9 bases between them. The CDR3 here is CASSLTTQNTGELFF. CDR3 coding DNA: TGTGCCAGCAGCTTGACTACCCAGAACACCGGGGAGCTGTTTTTT.

The gene calls are TRBV5-1 and TRBJ1-1; D not certain. Germline V gene lookup returns CDR1 SGHRS and CDR2 YFSETQ. V was clipped by 0 bases and J by 0 bases, with 12 bases between them. The CDR3 consists of 16 residues. Here the CDR3 reads CASSLGDTDMNTEAFF. In nucleotides, the CDR3 is TGCGCCAGCAGCTTGGGTGACACCGATATGAACACTGAAGCTTTCTTT.

The chain links TRBV7-9 to TRBJ1-1; the match to TRBD1 covers 7 bases. J was trimmed by 1 base and V by 5 bases; bases with no gene match: 13. Germline assignment: CDR1 SEHNR and CDR2 FQNEAQ (reference sequence). This CDR3 contains 17 residues. The CDR3 DNA reads TGTGCCAGCAGCCCTCCCCGACAGGGAATGGGGAACACTGAAGCTTTCTTT. Residues: CASSPPRQGMGNTEAFF.

This clonotype was seen a handful of times. The chain joins TRBV19 to TRBJ1-2, with TRBD1 matching over 10 bases. V shed 3 bases and J 4 bases; nucleotides not matched to a gene: 8. Per the germline V gene, CDR1 is LNHDA and CDR2 is SQIVND (reference sequence). The CDR3 loop spans 16 amino acids. The CDR3 region is CASSIFGTGDPYGYTF. DNA of the CDR3: TGTGCCAGTAGTATTTTCGGGACAGGGGACCCCTATGGCTACACCTTC.

This clonotype has a handful of counts. The chain couples TRBV12-3 or TRBV12-4 to TRBJ2-2, with 8 nucleotides matching TRBD1. This CDR3 comprises 13 residues. Unmatched junction bases numbered 4, after V lost 6 bases and J lost 7 bases. The CDR3 loop reads CASSIQGGGELFF. DNA of the CDR3: TGTGCCAGCAGCATACAGGGGGGCGGGGAGCTGTTTTTT.

This clonotype was observed a handful of times. The chain employs TRBV9 and TRBJ2-5, with D tentatively TRBD2 (6 bases). Trimming removed 3 bases from V and 2 bases from J, with 11 bases in between. Germline lookup yields CDR1 SGDLS and CDR2 YYNGEE. This CDR3 spans 14 amino acids. The CDR3 DNA reads as TGTGCCAGCAGCGGGGGAAGCGGGCAAGAGACCCAGTACTTC. Amino acid sequence: CASSGGSGQETQYF.

The CDR3 is CASSLADAYEQYF. In DNA, the CDR3 is TGTGCCAGCAGTTTAGCGGACGCCTACGAGCAGTACTTC. The chain employs TRBV12-3 or TRBV12-4 and TRBJ2-7; unclear D gene. V was trimmed by 0 bases and J by 2 bases, leaving 5 bases between them. The CDR3 contains 13 residues.

This clonotype was counted only a few times. The rearrangement uses TRBV2 and TRBJ2-1; TRBD2 matches at 8 bases. The V gene's germline CDR1 is SNHLY and CDR2 FYNNEI. V shed 0 bases and J 4 bases; nucleotides not matched to a gene: 8. This CDR3 is 17 amino acids long. The CDR3 here is CASSEAGGRYLYNEQFF. The DNA for the CDR3 is TGTGCCAGCAGTGAAGCCGGCGGGAGGTACCTTTACAATGAGCAGTTCTTC.

Here the CDR3 reads CSAQGLNNSPLHF. The CDR3 DNA sequence: TGCAGTGCCCAAGGGCTCAATAATTCACCCCTCCACTTT. The rearrangement uses TRBV20-1 and TRBJ1-6; D unclear. This CDR3 comprises 13 residues. With 6 bases removed from V and 5 bases from J, the gap between germline ends came to 11 bases. Germline V gives CDR1 DFQATT, CDR2 SNEGSKA (reference sequence).

The rearrangement joins TRBV15 to TRBJ2-1, with 7 bases lining up with TRBD1. The J segment lost 2 bases and the V segment lost 4 bases, leaving 8 bases of the junction unmatched. CDR1 and CDR2 from the germline V gene are LNHNV and YYDKDF (reference sequence). This CDR3 is built from 16 residues. The CDR3 spells CATSKPTGNPYNEQFF. CDR3 nucleotides: TGTGCCACCAGCAAACCGACAGGGAACCCCTACAATGAGCAGTTCTTC.